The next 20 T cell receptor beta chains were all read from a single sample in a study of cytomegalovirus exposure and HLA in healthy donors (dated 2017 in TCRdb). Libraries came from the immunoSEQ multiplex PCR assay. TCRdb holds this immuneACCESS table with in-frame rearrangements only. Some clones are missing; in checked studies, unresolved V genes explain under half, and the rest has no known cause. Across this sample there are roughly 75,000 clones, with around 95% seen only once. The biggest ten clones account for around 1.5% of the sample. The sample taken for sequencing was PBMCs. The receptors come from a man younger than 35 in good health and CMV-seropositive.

The CDR3 DNA follows: TGCAGCACCACCGGGACAGGGGCCTACAATGAGCAGTTCTTC. Translating it yields CSTTGTGAYNEQFF. The rearrangement uses TRBV29-1 and TRBJ2-1; TRBD1 matches 10 bases. The CDR3 extends over 14 amino acids. With V trimmed by 8 bases and J by 2 bases, 6 bases remained unmatched. The germline V gene encodes CDR1 SQVTM and CDR2 ANQGSEA.

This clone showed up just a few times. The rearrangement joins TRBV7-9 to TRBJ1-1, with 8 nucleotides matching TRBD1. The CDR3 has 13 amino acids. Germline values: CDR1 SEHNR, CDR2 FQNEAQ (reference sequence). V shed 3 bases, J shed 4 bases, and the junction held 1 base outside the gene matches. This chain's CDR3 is CASSFTGGTEAFF. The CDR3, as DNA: TGTGCCAGCAGCTTTACAGGGGGCACTGAAGCTTTCTTT.

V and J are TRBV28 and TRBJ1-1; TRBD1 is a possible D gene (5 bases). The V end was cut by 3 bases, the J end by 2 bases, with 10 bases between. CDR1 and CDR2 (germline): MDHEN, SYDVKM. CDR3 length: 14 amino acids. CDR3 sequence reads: CASSLGQLNTEAFF. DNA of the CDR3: TGTGCCAGCAGTTTGGGGCAGCTAAACACTGAAGCTTTCTTT.

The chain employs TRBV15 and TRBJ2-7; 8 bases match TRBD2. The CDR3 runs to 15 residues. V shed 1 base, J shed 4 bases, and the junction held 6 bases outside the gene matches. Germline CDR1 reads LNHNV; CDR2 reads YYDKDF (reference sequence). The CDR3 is CATSRGTSGDYEQYF. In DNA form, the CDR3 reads TGTGCCACCAGCAGAGGAACTAGCGGAGATTACGAGCAGTACTTC.

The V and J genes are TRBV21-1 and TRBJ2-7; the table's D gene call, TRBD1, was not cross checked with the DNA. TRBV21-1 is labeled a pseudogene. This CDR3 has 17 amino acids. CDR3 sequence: CASSKVGVETVCYEQYF. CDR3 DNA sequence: TGTGCCAGCAGCAAAGTTGGCGTGGAGACAGTCTGCTACGAGCAGTACTTC.

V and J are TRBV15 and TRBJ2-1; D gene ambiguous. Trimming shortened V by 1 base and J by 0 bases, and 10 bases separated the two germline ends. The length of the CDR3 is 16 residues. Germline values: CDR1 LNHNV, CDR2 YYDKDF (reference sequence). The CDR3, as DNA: TGTGCCACCAGCAGAGGCTCCGGTAACTCCTACAATGAGCAGTTCTTC. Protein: CATSRGSGNSYNEQFF.

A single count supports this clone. The CDR3 coding sequence is TGTGCCAGCAGCCAAGGGGGGGACTTAAACACTGAAGCTTTCTTT. It translates to CASSQGGDLNTEAFF. The V and J genes are TRBV4-2 and TRBJ1-1, with D perhaps TRBD1 (5 bases). The CDR3 is 15 residues long. From germline, CDR1 is LGHNA and CDR2 YNFKEQ. The V end was cut by 1 base, the J end by 2 bases, with 11 bases between.

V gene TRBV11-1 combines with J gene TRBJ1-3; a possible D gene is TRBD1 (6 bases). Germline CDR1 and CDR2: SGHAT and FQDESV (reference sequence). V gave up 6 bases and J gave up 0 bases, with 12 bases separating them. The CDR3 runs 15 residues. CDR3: CASSETGSSGNTIYF. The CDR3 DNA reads TGTGCCAGCAGTGAAACAGGGAGCTCTGGAAACACCATATATTTT.

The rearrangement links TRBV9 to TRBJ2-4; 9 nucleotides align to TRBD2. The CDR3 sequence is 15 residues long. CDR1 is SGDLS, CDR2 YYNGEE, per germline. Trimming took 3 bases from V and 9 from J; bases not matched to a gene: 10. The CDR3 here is CASSDSGGGQVIQYF. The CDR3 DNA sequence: TGTGCCAGCAGCGATAGCGGGGGAGGTCAGGTCATTCAGTACTTC.

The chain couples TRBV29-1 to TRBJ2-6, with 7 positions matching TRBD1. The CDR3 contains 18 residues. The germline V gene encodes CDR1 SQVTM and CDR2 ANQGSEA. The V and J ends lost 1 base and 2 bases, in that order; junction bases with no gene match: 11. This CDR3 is CSVEGMAGGETGANVLTF. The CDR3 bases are TGCAGCGTTGAAGGAATGGCAGGGGGAGAAACTGGGGCCAACGTCCTGACTTTC.

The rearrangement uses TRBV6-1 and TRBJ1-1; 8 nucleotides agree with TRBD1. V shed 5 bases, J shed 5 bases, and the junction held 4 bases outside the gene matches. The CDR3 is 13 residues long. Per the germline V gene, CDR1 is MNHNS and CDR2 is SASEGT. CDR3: CASSRTGKTEAFF. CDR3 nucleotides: TGTGCCAGCAGTAGGACAGGGAAAACTGAAGCTTTCTTT.

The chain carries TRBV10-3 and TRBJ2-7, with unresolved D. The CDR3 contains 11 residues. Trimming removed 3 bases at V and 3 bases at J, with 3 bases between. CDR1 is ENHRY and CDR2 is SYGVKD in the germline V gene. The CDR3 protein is CAISDLYEQYF. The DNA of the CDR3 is TGTGCCATCAGTGATCTCTACGAGCAGTACTTC.

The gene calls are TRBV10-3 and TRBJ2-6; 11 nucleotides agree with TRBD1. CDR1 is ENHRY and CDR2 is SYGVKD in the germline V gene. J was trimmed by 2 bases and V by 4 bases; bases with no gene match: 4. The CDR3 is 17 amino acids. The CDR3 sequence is CAISAGTGGTGANVLTF. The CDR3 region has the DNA TGTGCCATCAGTGCCGGGACAGGGGGAACTGGGGCCAACGTCCTGACTTTC.

CDR3 sequence (DNA): TGTGCCACCAGCAGGATCCAAACAGGGGGCTTCACTGAAGCTTTCTTT. Its protein is CATSRIQTGGFTEAFF. The rearrangement joins TRBV15 to TRBJ1-1; 9 bases match TRBD1. V gave up 3 bases and J gave up 4 bases; unmatched junction bases: 9. The CDR3 loop spans 16 amino acids. Germline loops: CDR1 LNHNV, CDR2 YYDKDF (reference sequence).

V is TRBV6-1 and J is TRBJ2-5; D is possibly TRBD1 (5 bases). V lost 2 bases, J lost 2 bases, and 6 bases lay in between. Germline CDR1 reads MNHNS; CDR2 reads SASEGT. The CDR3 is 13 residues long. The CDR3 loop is CASSERGQETQYF. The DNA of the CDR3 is TGTGCCAGCAGTGAAAGGGGTCAAGAGACCCAGTACTTC.

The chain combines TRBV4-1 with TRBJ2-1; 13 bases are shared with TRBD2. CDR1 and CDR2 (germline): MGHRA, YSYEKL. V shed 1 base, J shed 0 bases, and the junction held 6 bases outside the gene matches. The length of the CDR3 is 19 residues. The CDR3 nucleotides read TGCGCCAGCAGCCAAGGACTAGCGGGAGGAGGCAGCTCCTACAATGAGCAGTTCTTC. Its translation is CASSQGLAGGGSSYNEQFF.

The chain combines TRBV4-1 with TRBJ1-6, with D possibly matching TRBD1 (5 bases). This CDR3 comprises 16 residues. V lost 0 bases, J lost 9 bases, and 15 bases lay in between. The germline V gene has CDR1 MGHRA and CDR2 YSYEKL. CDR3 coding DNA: TGCGCCAGCAGCCAAGATGCGGGGACCGGGTCTTCACCCCTCCACTTT. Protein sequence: CASSQDAGTGSSPLHF.

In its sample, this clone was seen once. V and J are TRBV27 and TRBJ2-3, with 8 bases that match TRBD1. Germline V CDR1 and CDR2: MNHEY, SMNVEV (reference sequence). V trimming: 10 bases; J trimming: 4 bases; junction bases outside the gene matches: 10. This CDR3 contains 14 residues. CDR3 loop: CATGQGAYADTQYF. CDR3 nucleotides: TGTGCCACCGGGCAGGGGGCATACGCAGATACGCAGTATTTT.

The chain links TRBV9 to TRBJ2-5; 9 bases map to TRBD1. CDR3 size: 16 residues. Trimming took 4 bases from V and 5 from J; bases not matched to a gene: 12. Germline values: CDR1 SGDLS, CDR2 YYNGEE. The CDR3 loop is CASSSQTTGGYETQYF. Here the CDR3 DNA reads TGTGCCAGCAGCTCCCAAACGACAGGGGGGTACGAGACCCAGTACTTC.

This CDR3 reads CASSAGLGKETQYF. CDR3 sequence (DNA): TGTGCCAGCAGCGCAGGACTAGGGAAGGAGACCCAGTACTTC. The rearrangement uses TRBV9 and TRBJ2-5, with 7 nucleotides matching TRBD2. This CDR3 is built from 14 residues. Germline lookup yields CDR1 SGDLS and CDR2 YYNGEE. V was pared by 3 bases and J by 5 bases, with 7 bases of the junction left unmatched.